The next 25 T cell receptor beta chains were all read from a single sample in a study of human T cells and chemical hapten exposure. Time point indicated: patch test 3, about 24 weeks after DPC sensitization. Sample treatment: therapeutic diphenylcyclopropenone sensitization with weekly scalp DPC. One entry per CDR3 protein results from TCRdb running MiXCR on the RACE reads. The sample comprises some 91,000 distinct CDR3 sequences, 27% of which are singletons, and over 9% rests with the top ten. Sample: whole blood, taken in connection with sensitization to the hapten diphenylcyclopropenone (DPC). The receptors here all came from a middle-aged man with alopecia areata. Some clones in this sample may be carry-over from other donors' samples.

CDR3 sequence (DNA): TGCAGTGCTAGAGAAGGTGGGAGAGCAGAAGAGACCCAGTACTTC. This codes for CSAREGGRAEETQYF. The V and J genes are TRBV20-1 and TRBJ2-5, with D possibly matching TRBD2 (5 bases). Germline CDR1 and CDR2: DFQATT and SNEGSKA (reference sequence). This CDR3 contains 15 residues. Deletions cut 0 bases from V and 3 bases from J, with 14 bases between.

This clonotype turned up a few times. J is TRBJ2-7 and V is TRBV20-1; D ambiguous. This CDR3 is 16 amino acids long. CDR1 is DFQATT and CDR2 is SNEGSKA in the germline V gene (reference sequence). Trimming removed 1 base at V and 2 bases at J, with 18 bases between. CDR3 region: CSARGQGFLSAYEQYF. Written as DNA, the CDR3 is TGCAGTGCTAGAGGCCAAGGCTTCTTAAGCGCCTACGAGCAGTACTTC.

In this sample, this clonotype is medium-sized. The V gene is TRBV28, the J gene TRBJ1-1; tentative D call: TRBD1 (6 bases). Germline lookup yields CDR1 MDHEN and CDR2 SYDVKM. V was shortened by 2 bases and J by 4 bases, with 14 bases between the two germline ends. The CDR3 is 15 amino acids. Here the CDR3 DNA reads TGTGCCAGCAGTTTAGTAGGGGGGCTCCCCACTGAAGCTTTCTTT. As protein: CASSLVGGLPTEAFF.

This clonotype was counted only a few times. The rearrangement joins TRBV6-5 to TRBJ1-2, with D possibly being TRBD1 (6 bases). Germline-derived CDR1 and CDR2 are MNHEY and SVGAGI. V was pared by 2 bases and J by 0 bases, with 10 bases between. The CDR3 is made up of 15 amino acids. The CDR3 region is CASSYLRQANYGYTF. As DNA, the CDR3 is TGTGCCAGCAGTTACCTCCGACAGGCTAACTATGGCTACACCTTC.

This clonotype has a handful of counts. The chain employs TRBV3-1 and TRBJ2-7; tentative D call: TRBD2 (5 bases). Trimming left V 4 bases short and J 3 bases short, with 10 bases between. This CDR3 region has 13 residues. In germline, CDR1 is LGHDT, CDR2 YNNKEL (reference sequence). CDR3 sequence: CASSRYRDYEQYF. Here the CDR3 DNA reads TGTGCCAGCAGCCGATACCGGGACTACGAGCAGTACTTC.

The chain has TRBV24-1 and TRBJ2-2; D is uncertain. CDR1 KGHDR and CDR2 SFDVKD come from the germline V gene. The CDR3 sequence is 11 residues long. Trimming left V 9 bases short and J 6 bases short, with 7 bases between. CDR3 nucleotides: TGTGCCACCGGTTTTGCCGGGGAGCTGTTTTTT. It yields the protein CATGFAGELFF.

This sequence joins TRBV4-2 and TRBJ2-3; 10 bases fit TRBD2. CDR3 length: 17 amino acids. Unmatched junction bases numbered 8, after V lost 4 bases and J lost 1 base. The germline V gene has CDR1 LGHNA and CDR2 YNFKEQ. CDR3 nucleotides: TGTGCCAGCAGCCGAACAAGGACTAGCGGAGGCACAGATACGCAGTATTTT. Translated, it gives CASSRTRTSGGTDTQYF.

The chain couples TRBV3-1 to TRBJ2-3, with 9 bases fitting TRBD2. The CDR3 is 16 amino acids. The V segment lost 2 bases and the J segment 4 bases; nucleotides outside the gene matches: 7. CDR1 and CDR2 (germline): LGHDT, YNNKEL (reference sequence). The CDR3 nucleotides read TGTGCCAGCAGCCAACTAGCGGGGCCCAACCCAGATACGCAGTATTTT. It codes for CASSQLAGPNPDTQYF.

The chain joins TRBV20-1 to TRBJ2-3; TRBD2 matches 10 bases. The J segment lost 6 bases and the V segment lost 6 bases, leaving 15 bases of the junction unmatched. CDR3 size: 16 residues. Germline V CDR1 and CDR2: DFQATT, SNEGSKA (reference sequence). CDR3 nucleotide sequence: TGCAGTGCCACGGCTGGACTAGCGGAGCGTAGGGATACGCAGTATTTT. It translates to CSATAGLAERRDTQYF.

The DNA of the CDR3 is TGTGCCAGCAGTGCTGGCCGTGCCTACGAGCAGTACTTC. This translates into CASSAGRAYEQYF. V is TRBV6-1 and J is TRBJ2-7; D remains unclear. The CDR3 loop spans 13 amino acids. Germline V gene data show CDR1 as MNHNS and CDR2 as SASEGT. V dropped 4 bases and J dropped 2 bases, with 9 bases sitting between them.

This clonotype has a handful of counts. Here the CDR3 reads CASSGTGGLDTQYF. DNA for the CDR3: TGTGCCAGCAGCGGGACAGGGGGTTTAGATACGCAGTATTTT. The J gene is TRBJ2-3, the V gene TRBV27; 11 bases match TRBD1. The CDR3 has 14 residues. The ends lost 6 bases at V and 5 bases at J; junction bases unmatched: 4. Germline values: CDR1 MNHEY, CDR2 SMNVEV (reference sequence).

The chain uses TRBV9 and TRBJ2-1; the match to TRBD2 covers 9 bases. Germline V CDR1 and CDR2: SGDLS, YYNGEE. Trimming removed 0 bases from V and 6 bases from J; junction bases left unmatched: 4. The CDR3 spans 15 residues. The CDR3 bases are TGTGCCAGCAGCGTAGAAGGGACTAGCTTCAATGAGCAGTTCTTC. It encodes CASSVEGTSFNEQFF.

The CDR3 nucleotides are TGTGCCAGCACCTTCGGACAGAGCAATCAGCCCCAGCATTTT. Translation: CASTFGQSNQPQHF. The rearrangement links TRBV12-3 or TRBV12-4 to TRBJ1-5, with D possibly being TRBD1 (6 bases). This CDR3 is 14 amino acids long. Trimming stripped 7 bases from V and 1 base from J, with 11 bases between.

The chain is built from TRBV11-2 and TRBJ1-1; D not certain. The CDR3 contains 13 residues. Between the trimmed V and J ends, which lost 5 bases and 5 bases, there was a span of 12 bases. Germline loops: CDR1 SGHAT, CDR2 FQNNGV. The CDR3 region has the DNA TGTGCCAGCAGCCCGAGAAGTTTTACTGAAGCTTTCTTT. Its translation is CASSPRSFTEAFF.

The genes are TRBV7-2 and TRBJ2-7; no clear D. Germline assignment: CDR1 SGHTA and CDR2 FQGNSA. The V and J ends lost 1 base and 6 bases respectively, with 16 bases between them. The CDR3 spans 15 residues. CDR3 amino acids: CASSLEISRSGEQYF. The CDR3 coding sequence is TGTGCCAGCAGCTTAGAGATTTCCAGGTCGGGCGAGCAGTACTTC.

The V gene is TRBV12-3 or TRBV12-4, the J gene TRBJ2-7; 10 nucleotides line up with TRBD2. With V trimmed by 6 bases and J by 4 bases, 9 bases remained unmatched. There are 15 residues in the CDR3. The CDR3 DNA reads as TGTGCCAGCAGCTTGAGCGGGAGGGCTGCGTACGAGCAGTACTTC. This codes for CASSLSGRAAYEQYF.

The chain carries TRBV20-1 and TRBJ1-6; 7 bases line up with TRBD1. This CDR3 spans 16 amino acids. Looked up from germline, CDR1 is DFQATT and CDR2 is SNEGSKA (reference sequence). Trimming cost V 5 bases and J 10 bases; bases outside gene matches: 17. CDR3 in DNA: TGCAGTGCTCCCATGACAGGGTCGCCTAAAAGGTCACCCCTCCACTTT. It is translated as CSAPMTGSPKRSPLHF.

The gene calls are TRBV6-2 or TRBV6-3 and TRBJ2-3; 9 positions agree with TRBD2. CDR3 length equals 16 residues. Germline V gene sequence: CDR1 MNHEY, CDR2 SVGEGT. V lost 7 bases to trimming and J lost 1 base; unmatched junction nucleotides: 9. The CDR3 sequence is CASTKTIAGGTDTQYF. The CDR3 DNA reads TGTGCCAGCACGAAGACGATAGCGGGAGGCACAGATACGCAGTATTTT.

The CDR3 coding sequence is TGTGCCAGCAGTCCACTTCTGACCGAGCAGTACTTC. It codes for CASSPLLTEQYF. V is TRBV7-2 and J is TRBJ2-7; D gene uncertain. Germline V gene sequence: CDR1 SGHTA, CDR2 FQGNSA. The CDR3 has 12 residues. Trimming shortened V by 6 bases and J by 6 bases, and 12 bases separated the two germline ends.

This clonotype was observed a handful of times. The CDR3 nucleotides are TGCGCCAGCAGCTTAACAGGGGTTCGGGAGACCCAGTACTTC. Translated: CASSLTGVRETQYF. The chain combines TRBV5-1 with TRBJ2-5, with 7 bases matching TRBD1. Germline loops: CDR1 SGHRS, CDR2 YFSETQ. The CDR3 loop spans 14 amino acids. After removal of 2 bases from V and 5 bases from J, the junction contained 6 bases not matched to a gene. The full variable domain, its missing parts supplied by reference TRBV5-1 and TRBJ2-5, is KAGVTQTPRYLIKTRGQQVTLSCSPISGHRSVSWYQQTPGQGLQFLFEYFSETQRNKGNFPGRFSGRQFSNSRSEMNVSTLELGDSALYLCASSLTGVRETQYFGPGTRLLVL.

The chain combines TRBV7-9 with TRBJ1-4; the match to TRBD1 covers 7 bases. J lost 8 bases, V lost 5 bases, and 8 bases had no gene match. The CDR3 has 14 amino acids. From germline, CDR1 is SEHNR and CDR2 FQNEAQ (reference sequence). The CDR3 region has the DNA TGTGCCAGCAGCACACGGACAGGTGGCGAAAAACTGTTTTTT. Translation: CASSTRTGGEKLFF.

The chain employs TRBV12-3 or TRBV12-4 and TRBJ2-7, with D unclear. The CDR3 has 14 residues. With 5 bases removed from V and 2 bases from J, the gap between germline ends came to 13 bases. The CDR3 loop is CASSLNGGPYEQYF. CDR3 DNA: TGTGCCAGCAGTCTCAACGGTGGACCCTACGAGCAGTACTTC.

The rearrangement uses TRBV2 and TRBJ1-5; 9 bases agree with TRBD1. The CDR3 is made up of 14 amino acids. Germline V gives CDR1 SNHLY, CDR2 FYNNEI. V shed 6 bases and J 5 bases; nucleotides not matched to a gene: 5. The CDR3 DNA is TGTGCCAGCAGGGGGGACAGGGCCCATCAGCCCCAGCATTTT. This encodes CASRGDRAHQPQHF.

This clonotype was detected only a few times. This chain uses TRBV10-1 with TRBJ2-3; D unresolved. Trimming stripped 3 bases from V and 1 base from J, with 8 bases between. The CDR3 contains 14 residues. The germline V gene has CDR1 WNHNN and CDR2 SYGVQD (reference sequence). CDR3 protein: CASSDAGGTDTQYF. CDR3 in DNA: TGCGCCAGCAGTGACGCAGGAGGCACAGATACGCAGTATTTT.

This clonotype was counted many times. The chain links TRBV28 to TRBJ2-7; a weak D match, TRBD1 (5 bases). Germline CDR1 is MDHEN and CDR2 is SYDVKM. There are 12 residues in the CDR3. V gave up 6 bases and J gave up 3 bases, with 9 bases separating them. CDR3 loop: CASSTTVYEQYF. The CDR3 DNA is TGTGCCAGCAGCACGACAGTCTACGAGCAGTACTTC.